Shown below are 31 T cell receptor beta chains from a single sample sequenced in a study of Graves' ophthalmopathy and Graves' hyperthyroidism (dated by TCRdb to 2017 to 2018). Sequencing instrument: Illumina HiSeq 2000. For repertoire sequencing, TCR beta CDR3 regions were amplified from RNA transcripts. The first round of RT-PCR was done with HTBI primers and the Qiagen OneStep RT-PCR kit, and was followed by a second round of multiplex PCR, then size selection and purification. In-frame beta chains were kept once TCRdb had trimmed the public reads at Q25 with fastp and called clones with MiXCR. CDR3 protein sequences are deduplicated, and each keeps its most common genes and DNA. Present in this sample are approximately 640,000 distinct CDR3 sequences, more than 40% of which were seen just once. Under 3.5% of the sample goes to the ten largest clones. The material sequenced was peripheral blood. The receptor set was obtained from an adult man with Graves' ophthalmopathy.

This clonotype was counted ten times or more. The chain links TRBV29-1 to TRBJ1-4, with D tentatively TRBD1 (6 bases). The CDR3 totals 15 residues. CDR1 is SQVTM and CDR2 is ANQGSEA in the germline V gene. V lost 4 bases to trimming and J lost 0 bases, with 12 bases between them. The CDR3 loop reads CSVGADRATNEKLFF. The CDR3 DNA sequence: TGCAGCGTTGGTGCGGACAGAGCAACTAATGAAAAACTGTTTTTT.

On this clonotype itself: The junction departs from the called germline gene at one end, perhaps through a read error. J is TRBJ2-7 and V is TRBV2, with 10 bases fitting TRBD1. Germline CDR1 and CDR2: SNHLY and FYNNEI. This CDR3 contains 14 residues. CDR3 nucleotide sequence: TGTGCCAGCAGATTAAGACAGGGGGCCTACGGGCAGTACTTC. It specifies CASRLRQGAYGQYF.

Notes on this clonotype: A much more abundant neighbour one base away suggests this may be a read error. The rearrangement uses TRBV24-1 and TRBJ2-5; D is ambiguous. Germline-derived CDR1 and CDR2 are KGHDR and SFDVKD. The CDR3 has 13 residues. Trimming left V 6 bases short and J 0 bases short, with 7 bases between. The CDR3 coding sequence is TGTGCCACCAGTCCCGGACACCAAGAGACCCAGTACTTC. Translating gives CATSPGHQETQYF.

With regard to this clonotype: This clone may be a read error of a much larger clone one base away. This chain joins TRBV16 and TRBJ1-5; possible D gene TRBD1, 6 bases. Germline V lookup: CDR1 KGHSY, CDR2 FQNENV. Trimming took 0 bases from V and 6 from J, leaving 15 bases between them. This CDR3 is 16 amino acids long. The CDR3 is CASSQSSHRGGQPQHF. The CDR3 nucleotides read TGTGCCAGCAGCCAATCAAGTCATAGAGGGGGTCAGCCCCAGCATTTT.

In its sample, this clonotype was seen many times. Here the CDR3 DNA reads TGCAGCGTTGGAGGGTCTGGGGGGCAAAACACCATATATTTT. Amino acid sequence: CSVGGSGGQNTIYF. This sequence joins TRBV29-1 and TRBJ1-3, with D perhaps TRBD1 (6 bases). Trimming shortened V by 4 bases and J by 6 bases, and 16 bases separated the two germline ends. CDR1 SQVTM and CDR2 ANQGSEA come from the germline V gene. CDR3 length: 14 amino acids. The variable domain in full, completed from reference TRBV29-1 and TRBJ1-3, reads SAVISQKPSRDICQRGTSLTIQCQVDSQVTMMFWYRQQPGQSLTLIATANQGSEATYESGFVIDKFPISRPNLTFSTLTVSNMSPEDSSIYLCSVGGSGGQNTIYFGEGSWLTVV.

The chain has TRBV7-3 and TRBJ2-7, with TRBD1 matching 8 bases. CDR1 and CDR2 (germline): SGHTA, FQGTGA. V shed 2 bases, J shed 3 bases, and the junction held 3 bases outside the gene matches. The CDR3 spans 14 residues. The CDR3 nucleotides read TGTGCCAGCAGCTTACAGGGGGCGGACTACGAGCAGTACTTC. Encoded protein: CASSLQGADYEQYF.

This clonotype appeared many times. The chain carries TRBV10-3 and TRBJ2-7, with TRBD1 as a possible D gene (5 bases). Between the trimmed V and J ends, which lost 3 bases and 2 bases, there was a span of 11 bases. The CDR3 extends over 14 amino acids. Germline V gives CDR1 ENHRY, CDR2 SYGVKD. As DNA, the CDR3 is TGTGCCATCAGTGACTTGGACAAGCCCTACGAGCAGTACTTC. Protein product: CAISDLDKPYEQYF.

The J gene is TRBJ1-2, the V gene TRBV10-3; D is undetermined. The CDR3 sequence is 15 residues long. Germline CDR1 reads ENHRY; CDR2 reads SYGVKD. V was shortened by 10 bases and J by 8 bases, with 26 bases between the two germline ends. The CDR3 DNA reads TGTGCCAGCGGCGGTGTTGAGGGCAAGGATAACGGCTACACCTTC. Protein: CASGGVEGKDNGYTF.

The chain recombines TRBV4-1 with TRBJ2-2; 8 bases align to TRBD1. This CDR3 has 16 amino acids. Per germline, CDR1 MGHRA and CDR2 YSYEKL. V lost 4 bases to trimming and J lost 5 bases; unmatched junction nucleotides: 9. The CDR3 here is CASSPGDRRITGELFF. The DNA for the CDR3 is TGCGCCAGCAGCCCGGGGGACAGGAGGATTACCGGGGAGCTGTTTTTT.

This clonotype was found a few times. One end of the junction does not line up with germline, which may come from a read error. V is TRBV2 and J is TRBJ2-7; the D gene could be TRBD1 or TRBD2 (7 bases each). Looked up from germline, CDR1 is SNHLY and CDR2 is FYNNEI. The CDR3 loop spans 12 amino acids. CDR3 nucleotides: TGTGCCGGCAGGGGGGGGACCTACGAGCAGTACTTC. This encodes CAGRGGTYEQYF.

This clonotype was recorded many times. This chain connects TRBV11-1 to TRBJ2-5; TRBD1 matches at 7 bases. Germline assignment: CDR1 SGHAT and CDR2 FQDESV (reference sequence). Trimming cost V 5 bases and J 3 bases; bases outside gene matches: 9. The CDR3 is made up of 15 amino acids. CDR3 protein: CASSPRDSKKETQYF. CDR3 nucleotides: TGTGCCAGCAGCCCCAGGGACAGTAAGAAAGAGACCCAGTACTTC.

This clonotype was counted at least ten times. The rearrangement joins TRBV5-1 to TRBJ2-5; tentatively, D is TRBD2 (5 bases). V shed 2 bases and J shed 3 bases, with 11 bases lying between them. The germline V gene has CDR1 SGHRS and CDR2 YFSETQ. CDR3 length: 14 amino acids. CDR3 DNA sequence: TGCGCCAGCAGCTTATTGATCGGGGAAGAGACCCAGTACTTC. It specifies CASSLLIGEETQYF.

The chain employs TRBV25-1 and TRBJ1-1; D might be TRBD1 (5 bases). The CDR3 totals 12 residues. The germline V and J ends were trimmed by 4 bases and 11 bases, with 14 bases remaining between them. Germline CDR1 is MGHDK and CDR2 is SYGVNS. The CDR3 protein is CASSVTGPGAFF. The CDR3 nucleotides read TGTGCCAGCAGTGTAACGGGACCTGGGGCTTTCTTT.

This clonotype was counted at least ten times. This rearrangement joins TRBV10-3 to TRBJ1-1, with D possibly matching TRBD1 (5 bases). CDR1 is ENHRY, CDR2 SYGVKD, per germline. The CDR3 spans 15 residues. With 5 bases removed from V and 3 bases from J, the gap between germline ends came to 16 bases. The DNA for the CDR3 is TGTGCCATCAGTAACGGACCCGCGGGACACACTGAAGCTTTCTTT. Amino acids: CAISNGPAGHTEAFF.

The rearrangement links TRBV5-5 to TRBJ1-1; TRBD1 matches at 8 bases. V trimming: 7 bases; J trimming: 1 base; junction bases outside the gene matches: 3. From germline, CDR1 is SGHKS and CDR2 YYEKEE (reference sequence). CDR3 size: 13 residues. This chain's CDR3 is CASAGQGNTEAFF. The CDR3 DNA reads TGTGCCAGCGCTGGACAGGGGAACACTGAAGCTTTCTTT.

This clonotype was counted at least ten times. The J gene is TRBJ1-1, the V gene TRBV19; no reliable D call. V was shortened by 10 bases and J by 2 bases, with 8 bases between the two germline ends. The CDR3 length is 11 residues. Germline CDR1 is LNHDA and CDR2 is SQIVND (reference sequence). CDR3 nucleotides: TGTGCCACCCACCTAAACACTGAAGCTTTCTTT. Protein product: CATHLNTEAFF.

This clonotype was found many times. The chain recombines TRBV10-3 with TRBJ1-4, with TRBD1 matching 8 bases. This CDR3 spans 15 amino acids. Germline trimming cut 5 bases from V and 3 bases from J; bases unmatched to any gene: 5. CDR1 ENHRY and CDR2 SYGVKD come from the germline V gene. CDR3 protein: CAISRGQGANEKLFF. CDR3 DNA: TGTGCCATCAGTCGAGGACAGGGCGCTAATGAAAAACTGTTTTTT.

The J gene is TRBJ2-6, the V gene TRBV7-2; no reliable D call. V gave up 1 base and J gave up 3 bases, with 10 bases separating them. This CDR3 contains 16 residues. Germline CDR1 reads SGHTA; CDR2 reads FQGNSA. This CDR3 reads CASSLEGLGGANVLTF. The CDR3 DNA reads TGTGCCAGCAGCTTAGAAGGCCTAGGTGGGGCCAACGTCCTGACTTTC. Variable domain in full (rest from reference TRBV7-2 and TRBJ2-6): GAGVSQSPSNKVTEKGKDVELRCDPISGHTALYWYRQSLGQGLEFLIYFQGNSAPDKSGLPSDRFSAERTGGSVSTLTIQRTQQEDSAVYLCASSLEGLGGANVLTFGAGSRLTVL.

At least ten counts were recorded for this clonotype. The V and J genes are TRBV5-1 and TRBJ1-5; D unclear. The CDR3 runs to 14 residues. Germline values: CDR1 SGHRS, CDR2 YFSETQ. Trimming removed 3 bases from V and 2 bases from J, with 9 bases in between. The DNA of the CDR3 is TGCGCCAGCAGCTCGACGGTTGGCAATCAGCCCCAGCATTTT. This sequence encodes CASSSTVGNQPQHF.

The DNA for the CDR3 is TGTGCCAGCAGCCAGGCGGAACCTTCACCCCTCCACTTT. This sequence encodes CASSQAEPSPLHF. This chain links TRBV14 with TRBJ1-6; D is uncertain. CDR1 and CDR2 from the germline V gene are SGHDN and FVKESK. Trimming cost V 3 bases and J 9 bases, with 9 bases left between them. There are 13 residues in the CDR3.

CDR3 sequence: CASSLGTGYEQFF. The CDR3 nucleotides are TGTGCCAGCAGCTTAGGGACAGGGTATGAGCAGTTCTTC. The chain employs TRBV7-9 and TRBJ2-1, with TRBD1 matching over 8 bases. CDR3 size: 13 residues. CDR1 and CDR2 (germline): SEHNR, FQNEAQ (reference sequence). J was trimmed by 8 bases and V by 1 base; bases with no gene match: 1. The whole variable domain, remainder taken from reference TRBV7-9 and TRBJ2-1, is DTGVSQNPRHKITKRGQNVTFRCDPISEHNRLYWYRQTLGQGPEFLTYFQNEAQLEKSRLLSDRFSAERPKGSFSTLEIQRTEQGDSAMYLCASSLGTGYEQFFGPGTRLTVL.

This clonotype was counted at least ten times. A junction end diverges from the germline sequence, so it may reflect a read error. The chain employs TRBV6-6 and TRBJ2-7, with 7 bases that match TRBD2. There are 13 residues in the CDR3. The germline CDR1 and CDR2 sequences are MNHNY and SVGAGI (reference sequence). Here the CDR3 DNA reads TGTGCCACCAGTTCCGGGGGGTCAGTCCCGTGGTACTTC. This gives the protein CATSSGGSVPWYF.

As concerns this clonotype: This sequence may be a read error, since a much larger clone differs from it by one base. In this CDR3 the conserved last residue, phenylalanine or tryptophan, is missing, so a read error is likely. The chain uses TRBV11-2 and TRBJ1-1; D remains unclear. The CDR3 sequence is 13 residues long. Trimming cost V 3 bases and J 1 base, with 6 bases left between them. The germline CDR1 and CDR2 sequences are SGHAT and FQNNGV. Here the CDR3 DNA reads TGTGCCAGCAGCTTTAACAAGAACACTGAAGCTTTCCTT. It encodes CASSFNKNTEAFL.

The V gene is TRBV25-1, the J gene TRBJ1-6, with a weak D call TRBD1 (6 bases). This CDR3 comprises 18 residues. In germline, CDR1 is MGHDK, CDR2 SYGVNS. Trimming left V 5 bases short and J 8 bases short, with 25 bases between. This CDR3 reads CASSSTGQARGDYSPLHF. The CDR3 DNA reads TGTGCCAGCAGTTCTACAGGGCAGGCACGGGGGGACTATTCACCCCTCCACTTT.

At least ten counts were recorded for this clonotype. This chain uses TRBV20-1 with TRBJ1-4; 7 nucleotides agree with TRBD1. Germline CDR1 DFQATT, CDR2 SNEGSKA (reference sequence). The CDR3 extends over 16 amino acids. The junction had 7 bases not matched to a gene; V was cut back by 0 bases and J by 3 bases. CDR3: CSARELWDSSNEKLFF. The CDR3, as DNA: TGCAGTGCTAGAGAATTGTGGGACAGCTCTAATGAAAAACTGTTTTTT.

At least ten counts were recorded for this clonotype. The chain carries TRBV20-1 and TRBJ1-1, with D unresolved. The CDR3 extends over 13 amino acids. V lost 6 bases to trimming and J lost 1 base, with 12 bases between them. From germline, CDR1 is DFQATT and CDR2 SNEGSKA (reference sequence). The CDR3 DNA reads as TGCAGTGCATGGACTCCCAGGAACACTGAAGCTTTCTTT. Protein sequence: CSAWTPRNTEAFF.

There are many counts of this clonotype. The chain has TRBV7-8 and TRBJ2-5, with D possibly TRBD2 on 7 matching bases. The CDR3 is made up of 14 amino acids. The V end lost 8 bases, the J end lost 5 bases, and 18 bases lay between the germline ends. Per germline, CDR1 SGHVS and CDR2 FQNEAQ. CDR3 coding DNA: TGTGCCAGCCAACAGGGTCTGGGAGGGGAGACCCAGTACTTC. Translation gives CASQQGLGGETQYF.

A note on this clonotype: This may be a read error, as it is one base from a much larger clone. It is likely a read error, because the conserved phenylalanine at the end of the CDR3 is missing. The V and J genes are TRBV9 and TRBJ1-1; D uncertain. This CDR3 has 13 residues. The germline gives CDR1 SGDLS, CDR2 YYNGEE. Trimming removed 0 bases from V and 1 base from J, with 4 bases in between. Here the CDR3 reads CASSVAKNTEAFS. Here the CDR3 DNA reads TGTGCCAGCAGCGTAGCCAAGAACACTGAAGCTTTCTCT.

This clonotype was recorded many times. The rearrangement uses TRBV9 and TRBJ1-4, with D perhaps matching TRBD1 (5 bases). Trimming took off 4 bases at V and 4 bases at J, with 14 bases between the two ends. Germline V CDR1 and CDR2: SGDLS, YYNGEE. This CDR3 has 15 residues. The CDR3 is CASSPASDSNEKLFF. In nucleotides, the CDR3 is TGTGCCAGCAGCCCCGCTTCAGACAGTAATGAAAAACTGTTTTTT. The full variable domain, its missing parts supplied by reference TRBV9 and TRBJ1-4, is DSGVTQTPKHLITATGQRVTLRCSPRSGDLSVYWYQQSLDQGLQFLIQYYNGEERAKGNILERFSAQQFPDLHSELNLSSLELGDSALYFCASSPASDSNEKLFFGSGTQLSVL.

This clonotype showed up many times. V usage is TRBV6-5 and J usage is TRBJ2-5, with D hard to call. The V and J ends lost 5 bases and 4 bases respectively, with 11 bases between them. The germline V gene has CDR1 MNHEY and CDR2 SVGAGI. The CDR3 loop spans 13 amino acids. CDR3 bases: TGTGCCAGCAGTCCAGGACCTTCAGAGACCCAGTACTTC. This gives the protein CASSPGPSETQYF.

In regard to this clonotype: Sequence at one end of the junction differs from germline and may be a read error. The CDR3 region has the DNA TGTGCCAGCAGCCAAGCTGGGGGAGAGGCCCAGTACTTC. It translates to CASSQAGGEAQYF. The V gene is TRBV3-1, the J gene TRBJ2-5; the D call may be TRBD1 or TRBD2 (5 bases each). This CDR3 contains 13 residues. From germline, CDR1 is LGHDT and CDR2 YNNKEL (reference sequence).